Presented here are 26 T cell receptor beta chains from one specimen sequenced in a study of blood T cell repertoires in COVID-19. Only in-frame clones appear in the TCRdb table, and some are missing; sequencing was by immunoSEQ multiplex PCR. The sample records about 200,000 clones, 85% to 90% being singletons. The source material was peripheral blood. The origin of the receptors is a man between 18 and 35 years old with active or convalescent COVID-19.

The chain has TRBV5-8 and TRBJ2-2, with D possibly TRBD1 on 6 matching bases. CDR3 length: 15 residues. The germline CDR1 and CDR2 sequences are SGHTS and YDEGEE. Trimming cost V 2 bases and J 6 bases, with 14 bases left between them. CDR3 DNA sequence: TGTGCCAGCAGCTTCGTGAACAGGGTGGCCGGGGAGCTGTTTTTT. Its protein product is CASSFVNRVAGELFF.

The rearrangement links TRBV29-1 to TRBJ1-1; D ambiguous. Trimming left V 7 bases short and J 0 bases short, with 6 bases between. Germline V gene data show CDR1 as SQVTM and CDR2 as ANQGSEA. The CDR3 runs 11 residues. The CDR3 DNA reads as TGCAGCGCTAGCCTGAACACTGAAGCTTTCTTT. Translation gives CSASLNTEAFF.

The V gene is TRBV5-1, the J gene TRBJ2-3; no definite D call. CDR1 SGHRS and CDR2 YFSETQ come from the germline V gene. This CDR3 is built from 13 residues. The V end lost 5 bases, the J end lost 0 bases, and 7 bases lay between the germline ends. CDR3 sequence (DNA): TGCGCCAGCAGTCGCACTAGCACAGATACGCAGTATTTT. Residues: CASSRTSTDTQYF.

This sequence joins TRBV19 and TRBJ2-6, with 11 bases fitting TRBD1. CDR1 is LNHDA, CDR2 SQIVND, per germline (reference sequence). The ends lost 5 bases at V and 0 bases at J; junction bases unmatched: 0. CDR3 length: 16 amino acids. In DNA, the CDR3 is TGTGCCAGTAGTGGGACAGGGGGCTCTGGGGCCAACGTCCTGACTTTC. As protein: CASSGTGGSGANVLTF.

V is TRBV10-3 and J is TRBJ2-7, with D maybe TRBD2 (5 bases). The germline gives CDR1 ENHRY, CDR2 SYGVKD. The length of the CDR3 is 15 residues. Trimming shortened V by 5 bases and J by 0 bases, and 14 bases separated the two germline ends. The CDR3 loop reads CAISPNTGSSYEQYF. CDR3 in DNA: TGTGCCATCAGTCCCAATACGGGAAGCTCCTACGAGCAGTACTTC.

The V gene is TRBV7-2, the J gene TRBJ1-3; D is perhaps TRBD1 (6 bases). Looked up from germline, CDR1 is SGHTA and CDR2 is FQGNSA. The CDR3 is 14 residues long. Deletions cut 8 bases from V and 0 bases from J, with 11 bases between. CDR3 region: CASRGAGSGNTIYF. As DNA, the CDR3 is TGTGCCAGCCGGGGGGCAGGCTCTGGAAACACCATATATTTT.

The gene calls are TRBV14 and TRBJ1-1; D is ambiguous. In germline, CDR1 is SGHDN, CDR2 FVKESK. The CDR3 is made up of 13 amino acids. Trimming cost V 4 bases and J 7 bases, with 13 bases left between them. CDR3 protein: CASSPLGRGEAFF. In DNA form, the CDR3 reads TGTGCCAGCAGCCCTCTAGGGCGGGGTGAAGCTTTCTTT.

V and J are TRBV5-1 and TRBJ2-7; D is undetermined. Germline CDR1 reads SGHRS; CDR2 reads YFSETQ. CDR3 size: 12 residues. V dropped 0 bases and J dropped 3 bases, with 4 bases sitting between them. The CDR3 region has the DNA TGCGCCAGCAGCTTGGACTTCTACGAGCAGTACTTC. Translated: CASSLDFYEQYF.

This chain links TRBV6-2 or TRBV6-3 with TRBJ2-5; 7 nucleotides line up with TRBD2. CDR3 length equals 17 residues. Germline V gene data show CDR1 as MNHEY and CDR2 as SVGEGT. Trimming cost V 2 bases and J 0 bases; bases outside gene matches: 9. CDR3 loop: CASSYPTRLADQETQYF. The CDR3, as DNA: TGTGCCAGCAGTTACCCTACGAGACTAGCCGACCAAGAGACCCAGTACTTC.

The V call is TRBV30, the J call TRBJ1-6; TRBD1 agrees at 7 bases. CDR3 length equals 14 residues. J lost 5 bases, V lost 3 bases, and 4 bases had no gene match. Germline V lookup: CDR1 GTSNPN, CDR2 SVGIG (reference sequence). The CDR3 DNA sequence: TGTGCCTGGAGAACCGGGACAGATAATTCACCCCTCCACTTT. This gives the protein CAWRTGTDNSPLHF.

This chain uses TRBV5-1 with TRBJ1-6, with D perhaps matching TRBD1 (6 bases). Germline CDR1 SGHRS, CDR2 YFSETQ. This CDR3 has 14 amino acids. Trimming removed 3 bases at V and 5 bases at J, with 9 bases between. CDR3 protein: CASSWTDNNSPLHF. The CDR3 DNA reads as TGCGCCAGCAGCTGGACAGATAATAATTCACCCCTCCACTTT.

The V and J genes are TRBV18 and TRBJ2-5, with D maybe TRBD2 (6 bases). Germline values: CDR1 KGHSH, CDR2 LQKENI. Trimming shortened V by 3 bases and J by 5 bases, and 16 bases separated the two germline ends. This CDR3 contains 15 residues. DNA for the CDR3: TGTGCCAGCTCACCTCCGGGACCAGGAGGGGAGACCCAGTACTTC. As protein: CASSPPGPGGETQYF. The full variable domain, its missing parts supplied by reference TRBV18 and TRBJ2-5, is NAGVMQNPRHLVRRRGQEARLRCSPMKGHSHVYWYRQLPEEGLKFMVYLQKENIIDESGMPKERFSAEFPKEGPSILRIQQVVRGDSAAYFCASSPPGPGGETQYFGPGTRLLVL.

The rearrangement joins TRBV5-1 to TRBJ2-1; D is undetermined. Germline V gene data show CDR1 as SGHRS and CDR2 as YFSETQ. V gave up 0 bases and J gave up 11 bases, with 9 bases separating them. The CDR3 contains 12 residues. CDR3 amino acids: CASSLDVRKQFF. The CDR3 coding sequence is TGCGCCAGCAGCTTGGATGTCCGTAAGCAGTTCTTC. The variable domain in full, with the rest retrieved from reference TRBV5-1 and TRBJ2-1, is KAGVTQTPRYLIKTRGQQVTLSCSPISGHRSVSWYQQTPGQGLQFLFEYFSETQRNKGNFPGRFSGRQFSNSRSEMNVSTLELGDSALYLCASSLDVRKQFFGPGTRLTVL.

The chain recombines TRBV7-2 with TRBJ2-5; 8 positions agree with TRBD1. The junction had 3 bases not matched to a gene; V was cut back by 6 bases and J by 3 bases. The germline V gene has CDR1 SGHTA and CDR2 FQGNSA. The length of the CDR3 is 13 residues. In DNA, the CDR3 is TGTGCCAGCAGTCAGACAGGGGAAGAGACCCAGTACTTC. It specifies CASSQTGEETQYF.

The V and J genes are TRBV6-6 and TRBJ1-1; 8 nucleotides line up with TRBD1. This CDR3 has 15 amino acids. The ends lost 2 bases at V and 3 bases at J; junction bases unmatched: 5. From germline, CDR1 is MNHNY and CDR2 SVGAGI (reference sequence). The CDR3 sequence is CASSYAGQGDTEAFF. The CDR3 nucleotides are TGTGCCAGCAGTTACGCTGGACAGGGTGACACTGAAGCTTTCTTT.

V gene TRBV3-1 (or the pseudogene TRBV3-2) combines with J gene TRBJ2-5; 10 bases are shared with TRBD2. The CDR3 runs 15 residues. The J segment lost 4 bases and the V segment lost 0 bases, leaving 2 bases of the junction unmatched. The germline V gene encodes CDR1 LGHDT and CDR2 YNNKEL (reference sequence). DNA for the CDR3: TGTGCCAGCAGCCAAGACGTAGCGGGAGGAGAGACCCAGTACTTC. Translating gives CASSQDVAGGETQYF.

The chain is built from TRBV5-1 and TRBJ2-3; maybe TRBD2 (5 bases). This CDR3 has 18 amino acids. V dropped 4 bases and J dropped 1 base, with 22 bases sitting between them. The germline V gene encodes CDR1 SGHRS and CDR2 YFSETQ. The CDR3 reads CASSARPLAPGGTDTQYF. The CDR3 DNA reads as TGCGCCAGCAGCGCGCGACCCCTAGCCCCCGGCGGCACAGATACGCAGTATTTT. Filled out from reference TRBV5-1 and TRBJ2-3, the complete variable domain reads KAGVTQTPRYLIKTRGQQVTLSCSPISGHRSVSWYQQTPGQGLQFLFEYFSETQRNKGNFPGRFSGRQFSNSRSEMNVSTLELGDSALYLCASSARPLAPGGTDTQYFGPGTRLTVL.

The chain combines TRBV18 with TRBJ1-2; D not certain. This CDR3 has 12 residues. Germline CDR1 reads KGHSH; CDR2 reads LQKENI. Between the trimmed V and J ends, which lost 6 bases and 3 bases, there was a span of 8 bases. The CDR3 DNA reads TGTGCCAGCTCTTCCCGAGACTATGGCTACACCTTC. Amino acids: CASSSRDYGYTF.

The V and J genes are TRBV5-1 and TRBJ2-7, with TRBD1 matching over 7 bases. Germline loops: CDR1 SGHRS, CDR2 YFSETQ. J lost 0 bases, V lost 9 bases, and 6 bases had no gene match. CDR3 length equals 13 residues. The CDR3 region has the DNA TGCGCCACCCGGGACAGTAACTCCTACGAGCAGTACTTC. This codes for CATRDSNSYEQYF. The complete variable domain, with remaining parts taken from reference TRBV5-1 and TRBJ2-7, reads KAGVTQTPRYLIKTRGQQVTLSCSPISGHRSVSWYQQTPGQGLQFLFEYFSETQRNKGNFPGRFSGRQFSNSRSEMNVSTLELGDSALYLCATRDSNSYEQYFGPGTRLTVT.

This clone was seen more than once but under ten times. The chain links TRBV28 to TRBJ1-6, with D possibly matching TRBD1 (6 bases). The germline V and J ends were trimmed by 11 bases and 2 bases, with 16 bases remaining between them. This CDR3 comprises 15 residues. Germline CDR1 MDHEN, CDR2 SYDVKM. The CDR3 region is CACVNRVPYNSPLHF. The CDR3 DNA reads TGTGCCTGCGTCAACAGGGTGCCCTATAATTCACCCCTCCACTTT.

This clone came up a few times. The V call is TRBV19, the J call TRBJ2-7; a weak D match, TRBD2 (5 bases). From germline, CDR1 is LNHDA and CDR2 SQIVND (reference sequence). The CDR3 is 15 amino acids. Deletions cut 0 bases from V and 0 bases from J, with 9 bases between. This CDR3 reads CASSIEPGSSYEQYF. CDR3 coding DNA: TGTGCCAGTAGTATAGAACCGGGAAGCTCCTACGAGCAGTACTTC. The full variable domain, with the rest looked up from reference TRBV19 and TRBJ2-7, is DGGITQSPKYLFRKEGQNVTLSCEQNLNHDAMYWYRQDPGQGLRLIYYSQIVNDFQKGDIAEGYSVSREKKESFPLTVTSAQKNPTAFYLCASSIEPGSSYEQYFGPGTRLTVT.

The count of this clone is one. V usage is TRBV12-3 or TRBV12-4 and J usage is TRBJ2-1, with no clear D. The CDR3 consists of 12 residues. Trimming took off 5 bases at V and 9 bases at J, with 11 bases between the two ends. In DNA, the CDR3 is TGTGCCAGCAGTCCGTTATTCGGTGAGCAGTTCTTC. Encoded protein: CASSPLFGEQFF.

The V gene is TRBV7-9, the J gene TRBJ2-3; no reliable D call. Trimming took off 3 bases at V and 2 bases at J, with 9 bases between the two ends. The CDR3 is made up of 14 amino acids. Germline-derived CDR1 and CDR2 are SEHNR and FQNEAQ (reference sequence). Here the CDR3 reads CASSLTQSTDTQYF. The CDR3 DNA follows: TGTGCCAGCAGCTTGACACAGTCCACAGATACGCAGTATTTT.

The CDR3 is CALDRGSTDTQYF. The CDR3 nucleotides are TGTGCTCTTGACAGGGGTAGCACAGATACGCAGTATTTT. V is TRBV12-5 and J is TRBJ2-3, with 8 positions matching TRBD1. The CDR3 is 13 amino acids. Germline trimming cut 11 bases from V and 0 bases from J; bases unmatched to any gene: 4. In germline, CDR1 is LGHNT, CDR2 FRNRAP.

The rearrangement joins TRBV9 to TRBJ2-7, with 8 bases that match TRBD2. The CDR3 is 14 residues long. Trimming at V came to 4 bases and at J to 5 bases, leaving 8 bases not matched to a gene. Germline V lookup: CDR1 SGDLS, CDR2 YYNGEE. The CDR3 here is CASSPQGLGNEQYF. The DNA of the CDR3 is TGTGCCAGCAGCCCACAGGGACTAGGTAACGAGCAGTACTTC. Full variable domain (outside the CDR3, taken from reference TRBV9 and TRBJ2-7): DSGVTQTPKHLITATGQRVTLRCSPRSGDLSVYWYQQSLDQGLQFLIQYYNGEERAKGNILERFSAQQFPDLHSELNLSSLELGDSALYFCASSPQGLGNEQYFGPGTRLTVT.

The J gene is TRBJ1-4, the V gene TRBV3-1 (or the pseudogene TRBV3-2), with D possibly TRBD1 on 6 matching bases. From germline, CDR1 is LGHDT and CDR2 YNNKEL (reference sequence). The V gene lost 1 base and the J gene lost 2 bases, with 14 bases spanning the gap. CDR3 length equals 17 residues. CDR3 nucleotides: TGTGCCAGCAGCCAAGTACAGGGTTTTTCGACTAATGAAAAACTGTTTTTT. This encodes CASSQVQGFSTNEKLFF.